The 15 T cell receptor beta chains below were found in one sample sequenced in a study of control samples from healthy donors and cancer patients. Data came from immunoSEQ multiplex PCR; TCRdb stores just in-frame clones and leaves some out. Of tens of thousands of clones listed, around 87% are singletons. Input material: blood. The origin of the receptors is a man aged 50-60 years in good health.

This chain links TRBV21-1 with TRBJ2-7; the DNA was not used to check the table's D call, TRBD2. TRBV21-1 is shown as a pseudogene. This CDR3 has 14 amino acids. Written as DNA, the CDR3 is TGTGCCAGCAGCGACCCTAGCGGGAGCTACGAGCAGTACTTC. Its translation is CASSDPSGSYEQYF.

The chain couples TRBV5-1 to TRBJ1-4; TRBD1 matches at 8 bases. Germline CDR1 reads SGHRS; CDR2 reads YFSETQ. The CDR3 extends over 14 amino acids. V trimming: 4 bases; J trimming: 8 bases; junction bases outside the gene matches: 7. DNA for the CDR3: TGCGCCAGCAGCCCCGGACAGGGTAGGGAAAAACTGTTTTTT. This translates into CASSPGQGREKLFF.

The chain carries TRBV11-1 and TRBJ2-2, with 13 nucleotides matching TRBD2. CDR1 is SGHAT, CDR2 FQDESV, per germline (reference sequence). Trimming cost V 3 bases and J 4 bases; bases outside gene matches: 2. This CDR3 has 16 amino acids. The CDR3, as DNA: TGTGCCAGCAGCTTGGGACTAGCGGGAACCACCGGGGAGCTGTTTTTT. Amino acid sequence: CASSLGLAGTTGELFF.

The V and J genes are TRBV6-1 and TRBJ1-2; D gene uncertain. V shed 0 bases and J shed 3 bases, with 5 bases lying between them. Germline CDR1 reads MNHNS; CDR2 reads SASEGT. The CDR3 spans 13 residues. The CDR3 DNA sequence: TGTGCCAGCAGTGAAGCAGGGTACTATGGCTACACCTTC. It specifies CASSEAGYYGYTF.

This sequence joins TRBV5-1 and TRBJ1-5; 7 bases map to TRBD1. Germline loops: CDR1 SGHRS, CDR2 YFSETQ. This CDR3 is 13 amino acids long. J was trimmed by 5 bases and V by 1 base; bases with no gene match: 0. The CDR3 DNA is TGCGCCAGCAGCTTGACAGGGGATCAGCCCCAGCATTTT. Protein product: CASSLTGDQPQHF. The whole variable domain, remainder taken from reference TRBV5-1 and TRBJ1-5, is KAGVTQTPRYLIKTRGQQVTLSCSPISGHRSVSWYQQTPGQGLQFLFEYFSETQRNKGNFPGRFSGRQFSNSRSEMNVSTLELGDSALYLCASSLTGDQPQHFGDGTRLSIL.

This rearrangement joins TRBV18 to TRBJ2-1; 8 bases map to TRBD2. There are 18 residues in the CDR3. V was pared by 1 base and J by 0 bases, with 8 bases of the junction left unmatched. The germline V gene encodes CDR1 KGHSH and CDR2 LQKENI. The CDR3 region has the DNA TGTGCCAGCTCACCACTAGTGACTAGCGTCCACTCCTACAATGAGCAGTTCTTC. Translation gives CASSPLVTSVHSYNEQFF.

This sequence joins TRBV6-4 and TRBJ2-3; 7 bases align to TRBD2. Germline lookup yields CDR1 MRHNA and CDR2 SNTAGT. The CDR3 sequence is 15 residues long. V was clipped by 6 bases and J by 1 base; unmatched bases: 7. CDR3 residues: CASSLQSGGTDTQYF. The CDR3 DNA is TGTGCCAGCAGCCTCCAAAGCGGGGGCACAGATACGCAGTATTTT.

V usage is TRBV5-4 and J usage is TRBJ2-3; 10 nucleotides line up with TRBD2. Germline CDR1 SGHNT, CDR2 YYREEE (reference sequence). The V gene end was trimmed by 10 bases and the J gene end by 3 bases; junction bases not matched to a gene: 11. This CDR3 comprises 15 residues. CDR3 sequence: CAGQNSGGLTDTQYF. The CDR3 coding sequence is TGTGCCGGACAGAATAGCGGGGGGTTGACAGATACGCAGTATTTT. Based on the CDR3 plus reference TRBV5-4 and TRBJ2-3, the full variable domain is ETGVTQSPTHLIKTRGQQVTLRCSSQSGHNTVSWYQQALGQGPQFIFQYYREEENGRGNFPPRFSGLQFPNYSSELNVNALELDDSALYLCAGQNSGGLTDTQYFGPGTRLTVL.

The chain uses TRBV10-2 and TRBJ2-1; 7 positions agree with TRBD2. CDR1 and CDR2 from the germline V gene are WSHSY and SAAADI. This CDR3 comprises 14 residues. V shed 5 bases and J 0 bases; nucleotides not matched to a gene: 1. The CDR3 nucleotides read TGCGCCAGCAGTTCGGGGGGCTCCTACAATGAGCAGTTCTTC. Its protein product is CASSSGGSYNEQFF.

A single count supports this clone. CDR3 sequence reads: CASSRGSEVASFNEQYF. The CDR3 DNA reads as TGCGCCAGCAGCCGCGGGTCTGAGGTAGCCTCGTTCAACGAGCAGTACTTC. This chain uses TRBV4-3 with TRBJ2-7; TRBD2 might be the D (5 bases). Germline loops: CDR1 LGHNA, CDR2 YSLEER. Deletions cut 4 bases from V and 5 bases from J, with 24 bases between. The CDR3 covers 17 residues.

This sequence joins TRBV6-5 and TRBJ2-2, with D perhaps matching TRBD1 (5 bases). Germline V CDR1 and CDR2: MNHEY, SVGAGI. The CDR3 has 16 amino acids. V lost 0 bases, J lost 1 base, and 9 bases lay in between. CDR3 region: CASSYSGQLNTGELFF. CDR3 bases: TGTGCCAGCAGTTACTCGGGGCAGTTGAACACCGGGGAGCTGTTTTTT.

The chain joins TRBV27 to TRBJ2-6, with 10 bases aligning to TRBD1. Germline-derived CDR1 and CDR2 are MNHEY and SMNVEV (reference sequence). V gave up 5 bases and J gave up 3 bases; unmatched junction bases: 7. The CDR3 spans 17 residues. The CDR3 spells CASSPAGTGVGANVLTF. The CDR3, as DNA: TGTGCCAGCAGTCCGGCCGGGACAGGGGTTGGGGCCAACGTCCTGACTTTC.

This chain connects TRBV7-3 to TRBJ2-1; 9 bases are a match to TRBD2. This CDR3 has 15 residues. Germline CDR1 SGHTA, CDR2 FQGTGA. The ends lost 3 bases at V and 7 bases at J; junction bases unmatched: 7. The CDR3 spells CASSFGGGAGNEQFF. CDR3 in DNA: TGTGCCAGCAGCTTCGGCGGGGGGGCCGGGAATGAGCAGTTCTTC.

The chain is built from TRBV6-5 and TRBJ2-6; no reliable D call. V dropped 2 bases and J dropped 0 bases, with 5 bases sitting between them. The length of the CDR3 is 15 residues. Germline CDR1 is MNHEY and CDR2 is SVGAGI. DNA of the CDR3: TGTGCCAGCAGTTACGGTCTCTCTGGGGCCAACGTCCTGACTTTC. Amino acids: CASSYGLSGANVLTF.

The chain uses TRBV15 and TRBJ1-1, with unresolved D. Germline V gene data show CDR1 as LNHNV and CDR2 as YYDKDF (reference sequence). The CDR3 length is 13 residues. V lost 3 bases and J 6 bases, leaving 11 bases between the germline ends. The CDR3 DNA reads TGTGCCACCAGCAGCCCTCTAACGGCTGAAGCTTTCTTT. Protein: CATSSPLTAEAFF.